This TCR beta chain was found in a study of T cell clonality in common variable immunodeficiency. Between the trimmed V and J ends, which lost 0 bases and 1 base, there was a span of 7 bases. The length of the CDR3 is 14 residues. In germline, CDR1 is SGHRS, CDR2 YFSETQ. CVID subjects were neither ill nor on immunomodulatory or immunosuppressive medication at sampling. Blood samples were heparinized, roughly 5 to 8 ml per donor. This clone was seen many times. Antigen specificity is unknown. The CDR3 end falls 3 residues outside the read, so it is completed with the germline J gene. CVID and control samples used equivalent genomic DNA input. Here immunoSEQ multiplex PCR was the method, and the copy in TCRdb shows in-frame clones only, minus some. Singletons are absent from the sample, which has fewer than 25,000 clones. Notes on the study in general: Reportedly, TCR beta sequences from common variable immunodeficiency showed fewer deletions and N-nucleotide insertions. CVID subjects had higher TCRbeta clonality than healthy controls, most marked in about a third.

Sequences were obtained from peripheral blood mononuclear cells. The V gene is TRBV5-1, the J gene TRBJ1-2; possible D gene TRBD1, 5 bases. The sequence came from a human donor with common variable immunodeficiency. CDR3 loop: CASSLDRINYGYTF. CDR3 bases read: TGCGCCAGCAGCTTGGACAGGATTAACTATGGC.